The 3 T cell receptor beta chains presented below share a single source sample, sequenced in a study of T cell changes during pregnancy in multiple sclerosis (dated by TCRdb to about 2019). Library preparation was by the immunoSEQ multiplex PCR assay. Entries here come from immuneACCESS through TCRdb and include only in-frame sequences with V and J called. Some clones fail to appear in such tables; in the studies checked, an unresolved V gene covers under half of the shortfall, and the cause of the remainder is unknown. The sample contains about 71,000 clones, 90% to 95% of them found a single time. Jointly, the top ten make up approximately 1.2% of the sample. The sample was peripheral blood, taken in the third trimester of pregnancy. These receptors were taken from a female donor with multiple sclerosis, enrolled in a pregnancy study.

The gene calls are TRBV5-4 and TRBJ2-2; D is uncertain. Germline V gives CDR1 SGHNT, CDR2 YYREEE (reference sequence). The CDR3 has 15 residues. With 5 bases removed from V and 4 bases from J, the gap between germline ends came to 15 bases. CDR3 sequence reads: CASRSVLGSTGELFF. The DNA of the CDR3 is TGTGCCAGCAGGTCAGTCCTGGGCAGCACCGGGGAGCTGTTTTTT.

V usage is TRBV19 and J usage is TRBJ2-5; TRBD1 matches 8 bases. V dropped 1 base and J dropped 2; count of bases not matched to a gene: 6. This CDR3 is 16 amino acids long. Germline CDR1 reads LNHDA; CDR2 reads SQIVND (reference sequence). The CDR3 here is CASSIGPGQGQETQYF. CDR3 coding DNA: TGTGCCAGTAGTATAGGGCCTGGACAGGGACAAGAGACCCAGTACTTC.

This chain connects TRBV10-2 to TRBJ2-2; D is unclear. Trimming left V 5 bases short and J 2 bases short, with 6 bases between. In germline, CDR1 is WSHSY, CDR2 SAAADI. The CDR3 totals 13 residues. Here the CDR3 DNA reads TGCGCCAGCAGTCTTTCTAACACCGGGGAGCTGTTTTTT. Encoded protein: CASSLSNTGELFF.